This record concerns one TCR beta chain sequence. The antigen is undetermined. It is unclear where the CDR3 begins or ends on the DNA, so no DNA is shown, and the CDR3 is as TCRdb lists it. From its first to its last residue, the CDR3 has 12 amino acids. The study sequenced cultured CD4+ T cell DNA using the Oncomine TCR Beta short-read assay. MiXCR was run by TCRdb on the PCR reads, yielding one entry per CDR3 protein. The sample has about 3,100 distinct CDR3 sequences; more than 60% are singletons. This entry comes from a study of vaccination and CD4 T cells after COVID-19. Treatment noted: roughly nine-day PBMC culture with coronavirus spike peptide pools or control peptides (ViraFEST assay). Before TCRs were sequenced, ViraFEST expanded antigen-specific T cells with peptide pools.

The TCR was taken from a human donor who had recovered from COVID-19. Sample: CD4+ T cells from blood, cultured in vitro. The gene calls are TRBV21-1 and TRBJ2-4; the table gives TRBD1 as D, unverified against the DNA. TRBV21-1 is classified as a pseudogene. The CDR3 sequence: CASPWGSGIQYF.